The 22 T cell receptor beta chains below all came from one sample that was sequenced in a study of shared clonotypes between healthy human individuals. This table comes from immunoSEQ multiplex PCR, and its TCRdb copy is limited to in-frame clones, with some not included. The sample lists 950,000 to 1,100,000 clones, about three quarters occurring once. Sequencing input: memory CD4+ T cells sorted from blood. The subset here: CD45RA-negative fraction. These receptors were collected from a man aged 18 to 29 in good health.

This clone was observed a handful of times. This chain connects TRBV10-3 to TRBJ2-3, with D possibly being TRBD1 (5 bases). Deletions cut 0 bases from V and 0 bases from J, with 7 bases between. Germline CDR1 is ENHRY and CDR2 is SYGVKD. This CDR3 contains 15 residues. CDR3 residues: CAISESGASTDTQYF. The CDR3 region has the DNA TGTGCCATCAGTGAGTCAGGGGCTAGCACAGATACGCAGTATTTT.

CDR3 nucleotides: TGCGCCAGCAGTGAGGGACAATCCAAAGAGACCCAGTACTTC. The encoded protein is CASSEGQSKETQYF. V is TRBV10-2 and J is TRBJ2-5; perhaps TRBD1 as D (5 bases). Germline values: CDR1 WSHSY, CDR2 SAAADI. This CDR3 is built from 14 residues. The ends were cut back, 2 bases at V and 3 bases at J, with 10 bases in the middle.

In this sample, this clone turned up many times. The chain employs TRBV11-1 and TRBJ2-4; 11 bases line up with TRBD1. The CDR3 loop spans 15 amino acids. Germline V gene sequence: CDR1 SGHAT, CDR2 FQDESV (reference sequence). V shed 5 bases, J shed 8 bases, and the junction held 8 bases outside the gene matches. The CDR3 nucleotides read TGTGCCAGCAGCCCCGGACAGGGGGCGTTTGACATTCAGTACTTC. Its translation: CASSPGQGAFDIQYF.

The table lists this clone with a count of one. A read error may explain this, as a much larger clone is one base away. The V gene is TRBV6-6, the J gene TRBJ1-1; D possibly corresponds to TRBD1 (5 bases). The ends were cut back, 4 bases at V and 1 base at J, with 7 bases in the middle. The CDR3 extends over 13 amino acids. From germline, CDR1 is MNHNY and CDR2 SVGAGI (reference sequence). The CDR3 region is CASSWGGNTEAFF. In DNA form, the CDR3 reads TGTGCCAGCAGTTGGGGGGGGAACACTGAAGCTTTCTTT.

This CDR3 is CASSPGTPRNTDTQYF. In DNA, the CDR3 is TGTGCCAGCTCACCTGGGACTCCCCGTAACACAGATACGCAGTATTTT. The rearrangement uses TRBV18 and TRBJ2-3; the D gene is possibly TRBD2 (6 bases). The CDR3 runs 16 residues. The germline gives CDR1 KGHSH, CDR2 LQKENI. Trimming pared 3 bases from V and 2 bases from J, leaving 15 bases between.

This clone has only one observation. The V gene is TRBV6-5, the J gene TRBJ2-3, with D possibly being TRBD1 (6 bases). This CDR3 spans 14 amino acids. Per the germline V gene, CDR1 is MNHEY and CDR2 is SVGAGI. Trimming stripped 6 bases from V and 1 base from J, with 11 bases between. The CDR3 DNA follows: TGTGCCAGCAGAGTGCCAGGGGGCACAGATACGCAGTATTTT. It codes for CASRVPGGTDTQYF.

In this sample, this clone turned up a few times. The chain joins TRBV27 to TRBJ1-1, with a weak D call TRBD1 (5 bases). Germline CDR1 MNHEY, CDR2 SMNVEV (reference sequence). V dropped 7 bases and J dropped 3 bases, with 15 bases sitting between them. This CDR3 comprises 14 residues. The DNA for the CDR3 is TGTGCCAGCACCCCCCCCGGGGCTTACACTGAAGCTTTCTTT. Its protein is CASTPPGAYTEAFF.

The CDR3 loop reads CASSPLPQGEQYF. CDR3 DNA: TGTGCCAGCTCACCCTTACCTCAAGGCGAGCAGTACTTC. V gene TRBV18 combines with J gene TRBJ2-7; D gene uncertain. Germline loops: CDR1 KGHSH, CDR2 LQKENI. The CDR3 covers 13 residues. V lost 3 bases and J lost 6, with 12 bases in between.

This CDR3 reads CASSQVSSGGATGNEQFF. The CDR3 DNA reads TGCGCCAGCAGCCAAGTGTCTAGCGGGGGGGCAACGGGGAATGAGCAGTTCTTC. The V and J genes are TRBV4-1 and TRBJ2-1; 12 bases match TRBD2. Germline V gene data show CDR1 as MGHRA and CDR2 as YSYEKL. V gave up 1 base and J gave up 7 bases; unmatched junction bases: 11. CDR3 length: 18 residues.

This clone was seen a few times. For the CDR3, the DNA is TGTGCCTGGGTACCCGGGACAGGGCTAAGCAATCAGCCCCAGCATTTT. Amino acid sequence: CAWVPGTGLSNQPQHF. The rearrangement joins TRBV30 to TRBJ1-5; 9 bases are a match to TRBD1. After removal of 5 bases from V and 1 base from J, the junction contained 9 bases not matched to a gene. CDR3 length: 16 residues. CDR1 is GTSNPN, CDR2 SVGIG, per germline (reference sequence). The whole variable domain, remainder taken from reference TRBV30 and TRBJ1-5, is SQTIHQWPATLVQPVGSPLSLECTVEGTSNPNLYWYRQAAGRGLQLLFYSVGIGQISSEVPQNLSASRPQDRQFILSSKKLLLSDSGFYLCAWVPGTGLSNQPQHFGDGTRLSIL.

The V call is TRBV4-1, the J call TRBJ2-5, with TRBD2 matching over 11 bases. The length of the CDR3 is 17 residues. V lost 0 bases to trimming and J lost 5 bases; unmatched junction nucleotides: 8. The germline V gene encodes CDR1 MGHRA and CDR2 YSYEKL. As DNA, the CDR3 is TGCGCCAGCAGCCAAGACGCTAGCGGGGGGCCCCGGGAGACCCAGTACTTC. It codes for CASSQDASGGPRETQYF.

This clone showed up just a few times. Other DNA variants within this sample encode the same CDR3. The V and J genes are TRBV5-1 and TRBJ2-3; D is unresolved. Trimming shortened V by 2 bases and J by 5 bases, and 3 bases separated the two germline ends. This CDR3 is 11 amino acids long. Germline V CDR1 and CDR2: SGHRS, YFSETQ. The CDR3 loop reads CASSLKDTQYF. CDR3 sequence (DNA): TGCGCCAGCAGCTTAAAAGATACGCAGTATTTT.

This chain links TRBV10-3 with TRBJ2-7, with D possibly being TRBD1 (6 bases). Germline CDR1 is ENHRY and CDR2 is SYGVKD. The germline V and J ends were trimmed by 3 bases and 4 bases, with 13 bases remaining between them. The CDR3 runs 14 residues. The CDR3 DNA sequence: TGTGCCATCAGTGATTTAACGCAGGGGTACGAGCAGTACTTC. Translated: CAISDLTQGYEQYF.

This clone occurred once. The chain carries TRBV10-1 and TRBJ1-5; maybe TRBD1 (5 bases). Trimming left V 3 bases short and J 0 bases short, with 21 bases between. The CDR3 consists of 19 residues. Germline loops: CDR1 WNHNN, CDR2 SYGVQD (reference sequence). CDR3 DNA sequence: TGCGCCAGCAGTGAAAGGGACTACTATATAACCCTTAGCAATCAGCCCCAGCATTTT. Translating it yields CASSERDYYITLSNQPQHF.

The chain joins TRBV5-1 to TRBJ2-5; 8 positions agree with TRBD2. CDR3 length: 15 residues. Germline assignment: CDR1 SGHRS and CDR2 YFSETQ. Trimming removed 0 bases from V and 2 bases from J; junction bases left unmatched: 3. CDR3 DNA sequence: TGCGCCAGCAGCTTGGGAGCGGGGGATCAAGAGACCCAGTACTTC. Amino acids: CASSLGAGDQETQYF.

The rearrangement links TRBV4-2 to TRBJ2-7; 11 bases fit TRBD2. Germline CDR1 reads LGHNA; CDR2 reads YNFKEQ. V shed 1 base, J shed 1 base, and the junction held 3 bases outside the gene matches. The CDR3 covers 16 residues. The CDR3 DNA follows: TGTGCCAGCAGCCAAGCCGGGACTAGCGGATCCTACGAGCAGTACTTC. Its protein is CASSQAGTSGSYEQYF.

The table lists this clone with a few counts. The chain joins TRBV4-3 to TRBJ2-7; D is tentatively TRBD1 or TRBD2 (5 bases each). The CDR3 length is 16 residues. Trimming shortened V by 0 bases and J by 6 bases, and 18 bases separated the two germline ends. Germline CDR1 reads LGHNA; CDR2 reads YSLEER. The CDR3 spells CASSQDPGGRASEQYF. DNA for the CDR3: TGCGCCAGCAGCCAAGATCCAGGAGGCAGGGCTTCCGAGCAGTACTTC.

As concerns this clone: This same CDR3 is encoded by further DNA sequences in the sample. The chain links TRBV9 to TRBJ2-1, with 9 nucleotides matching TRBD2. Germline V gene sequence: CDR1 SGDLS, CDR2 YYNGEE. V was clipped by 0 bases and J by 6 bases; unmatched bases: 4. The CDR3 totals 15 residues. The chain's CDR3 is CASSVASGRTNEQFF. Here the CDR3 DNA reads TGTGCCAGCAGCGTAGCCAGCGGGAGGACCAATGAGCAGTTCTTC. Full variable domain (outside the CDR3, taken from reference TRBV9 and TRBJ2-1): DSGVTQTPKHLITATGQRVTLRCSPRSGDLSVYWYQQSLDQGLQFLIQYYNGEERAKGNILERFSAQQFPDLHSELNLSSLELGDSALYFCASSVASGRTNEQFFGPGTRLTVL.

This rearrangement joins TRBV4-2 to TRBJ2-5, with 11 bases identical to TRBD2. V shed 4 bases and J 2 bases; nucleotides not matched to a gene: 3. Germline CDR1 LGHNA, CDR2 YNFKEQ. The CDR3 runs 15 residues. The DNA for the CDR3 is TGTGCCAGCAGCCTAGCGGGGGGGGAACAAGAGACCCAGTACTTC. Translating gives CASSLAGGEQETQYF.

This chain connects TRBV9 to TRBJ2-5, with 11 bases that match TRBD2. Germline V lookup: CDR1 SGDLS, CDR2 YYNGEE. V lost 4 bases, J lost 5 bases, and 7 bases stayed unmatched. This CDR3 region has 15 residues. The CDR3 coding sequence is TGTGCCAGCAGCCAAGGGACTAGCGGTCGGGAGACCCAGTACTTC. Translated: CASSQGTSGRETQYF.

This clone was counted a few times. The gene calls are TRBV2 and TRBJ1-1, with 8 bases fitting TRBD1. Losses at the gene ends were 6 bases for V and 3 bases for J; bases not matched to a gene: 6. The germline CDR1 and CDR2 sequences are SNHLY and FYNNEI. The CDR3 has 14 residues. CDR3 in DNA: TGTGCCAGCAGGGCAGGGGGCGGGCACACTGAAGCTTTCTTT. This encodes CASRAGGGHTEAFF.

This clone was picked up a small number of times. Other nucleotide sequences from this sample produce the same CDR3. The V call is TRBV5-4, the J call TRBJ2-5; D is ambiguous. This CDR3 spans 13 amino acids. V was cut by 2 bases and J by 2 bases, with 7 bases left in between. Germline lookup yields CDR1 SGHNT and CDR2 YYREEE (reference sequence). CDR3 sequence reads: CASSLVSQETQYF. Here the CDR3 DNA reads TGTGCCAGCAGCTTAGTTTCACAAGAGACCCAGTACTTC.